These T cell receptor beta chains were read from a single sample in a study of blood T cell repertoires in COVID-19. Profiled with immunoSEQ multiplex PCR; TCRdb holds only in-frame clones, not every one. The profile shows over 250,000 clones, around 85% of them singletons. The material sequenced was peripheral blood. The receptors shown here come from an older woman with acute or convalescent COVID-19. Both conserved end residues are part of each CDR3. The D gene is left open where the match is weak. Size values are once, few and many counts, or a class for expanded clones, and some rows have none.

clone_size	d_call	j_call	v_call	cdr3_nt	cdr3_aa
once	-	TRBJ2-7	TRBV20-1	TGCAGTGCCCTGAGCGGTTACGAGCAGTACTTC	CSALSGYEQYF
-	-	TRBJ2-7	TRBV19	TGTGCCCGGAGGGGCAGGTCCCACGAGCAGTACTTC	CARRGRSHEQYF
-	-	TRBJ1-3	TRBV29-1	TGCAGCGTTGAAGATAACCGGGCTGGAAACACCATATATTTT	CSVEDNRAGNTIYF
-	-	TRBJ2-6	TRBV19	TGTGCCTGCGAGGGGGCCAACGTCCTGACTTTC	CACEGANVLTF
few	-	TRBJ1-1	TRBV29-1	TGCAGCGTTGATGTAGGGGGTGGAAATACTGAAGCTTTCTTT	CSVDVGGGNTEAFF
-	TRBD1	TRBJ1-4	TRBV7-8	TGTGCCAGCAGCAAAACAGGGGGCCGCCCGCCCACAACTAATGAAAAACTGTTTTTT	CASSKTGGRPPTTNEKLFF
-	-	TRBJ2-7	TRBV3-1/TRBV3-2	TGTGCCAGCAGCCCCAGGGAAAAAAACGAGCAGTACTTC	CASSPREKNEQYF
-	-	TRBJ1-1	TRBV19	TGTGCCAGTATGGCAGGGATGAACACTGAAGCTTTCTTT	CASMAGMNTEAFF
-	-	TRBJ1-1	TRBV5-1	TGCGCCAGCAGCAATCGAGGGGGGAACACTGAAGCTTTCTTT	CASSNRGGNTEAFF
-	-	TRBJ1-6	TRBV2	TGTGCCAGCAGTGCCCGGGAGGGGGGATCACCCCTCCACTTT	CASSAREGGSPLHF
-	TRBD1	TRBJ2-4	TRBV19	TGTGCCAGTAGTAAACTGAAGGGGGCGCGAGGCATTCAGTACTTC	CASSKLKGARGIQYF
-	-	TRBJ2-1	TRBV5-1	TGCGCCAGCAGCCCCCACTTGAGGGCCTACAATGAGCAGTTCTTC	CASSPHLRAYNEQFF
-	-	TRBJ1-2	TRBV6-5	TGTGCCAGCAGTCCTGCCTACCCCCCTTATGGCTACACCTTC	CASSPAYPPYGYTF
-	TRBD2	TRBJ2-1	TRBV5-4	TGTGCCAGCAGCTTGTCTGCGGGGACTAACAATGAGCAGTTCTTC	CASSLSAGTNNEQFF
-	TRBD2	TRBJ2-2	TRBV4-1	TGCGCCAGCAGCCCATATGGCCTAGCGGACACCGGGGAGCTGTTTTTT	CASSPYGLADTGELFF
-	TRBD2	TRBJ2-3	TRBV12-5	TGTGCTAGTGGTTTGGGGACTAGCGGGGGAGATACGCAGTATTTT	CASGLGTSGGDTQYF
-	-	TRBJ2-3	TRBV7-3	TGTGCCAGCAGCCCTGGGGCGGCAGGAACGCAGTATTTT	CASSPGAAGTQYF
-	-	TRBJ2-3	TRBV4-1	TGCGCCAGCAGCCAAGGCCACTACTCGTCGGATACGCAGTATTTT	CASSQGHYSSDTQYF
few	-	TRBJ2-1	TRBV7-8	TGTGCCAGCAGCTTCAGGCCTTCTACCGGGGGGCTGAATGAGCAGTTCTTC	CASSFRPSTGGLNEQFF
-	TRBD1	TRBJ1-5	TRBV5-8	TGTGCCAGCCGCCGGACAGGGGGCGGGAAGGGCAATCAGCCCCAGCATTTT	CASRRTGGGKGNQPQHF
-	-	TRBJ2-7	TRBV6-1	TGTGCCAGCAGTGAAGAAGGCGGTACCTCCTACGAGCAGTACTTC	CASSEEGGTSYEQYF
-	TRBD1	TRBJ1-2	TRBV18	TGTGCCAGCTCACCAACCGCACAGACAGGGGTCTATGGCTACACCTTC	CASSPTAQTGVYGYTF
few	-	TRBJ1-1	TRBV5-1	TGCGCCAGCAGACGTACAGGGTCTATCGAAGCTTTCTTT	CASRRTGSIEAFF
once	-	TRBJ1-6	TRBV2	TGTGCCAGCAAGCGGGGCGGGAATTCACCCCTCCACTTT	CASKRGGNSPLHF
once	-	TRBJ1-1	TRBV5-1	TGCGCCAGCAGCGTGGAGCCACAGGGTATGAACACTGAAGCTTTCTTT	CASSVEPQGMNTEAFF
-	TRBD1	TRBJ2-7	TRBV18	TGTGCCAGCACCCCCGGGACAGGGGGCCTGGACGAGCAGTACTTC	CASTPGTGGLDEQYF
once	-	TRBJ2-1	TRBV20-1	TGCAGTGCTAGAGGCGACAATGAGCAGTTCTTC	CSARGDNEQFF
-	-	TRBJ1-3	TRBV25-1	TGTGCCAGCAGTGAGAGAGGTACTGGAAACACCATATATTTT	CASSERGTGNTIYF
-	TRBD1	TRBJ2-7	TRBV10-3	TGTGCCATCATGCCGGGACAGGGCTACGAGCAGTACTTC	CAIMPGQGYEQYF